Included here is one T cell receptor beta chain sequence, with context. Its antigen is undetermined. Germline loops: CDR1 MDHEN, CDR2 SYDVKM. The trim removed 2 bases at V and 4 bases at J, leaving 8 bases unmatched. The CDR3 runs to 15 residues. The data belong to a study of yellow fever vaccine responses in identical twins. TCRdb analysed the RT-PCR reads with MiXCR anew, one entry per CDR3 protein. The sample has around 5,800 distinct CDR3 sequences, about 65% seen once. Study results and limitations: Vaccine-induced T cell responses in twins were reportedly observed to appear partly convergent, partly personalized.

Specimen: T cells from blood (PBMCs), unsorted or a sorted subset (not recorded which), collected before or after yellow fever vaccination (not recorded which). This chain links TRBV28 with TRBJ2-7, with 7 bases fitting TRBD2. The receptor was isolated from a young woman who received the yellow fever vaccine. In DNA form, the CDR3 reads TGTGCCAGCAGTTTAATGGGGGGAGGGCGATACGAGCAGTACTTC. It codes for CASSLMGGGRYEQYF.